Many counts were recorded for the clone carrying this T cell receptor (beta chain). Its antigen is as yet unknown. The data belong to a study of CD8 T cells in ankylosing spondylitis. Broader study findings: Earlier literature documents some of the motif variants in reactive arthritis synovial fluid and blood. A TCR beta motif of 8 or 9 highly homologous variants appeared characteristic of ankylosing spondylitis blood.

The CDR3 has 11 amino acids. V was shortened by 7 bases and J by 3 bases, with 6 bases between the two germline ends. Germline V gene data show CDR1 as SQVTM and CDR2 as ANQGSEA. Researchers built TCR beta libraries using quantitative 5'-RACE with molecular barcodes. TCRdb reanalysed the 5' RACE reads using MiXCR and keeps one entry per CDR3 protein. The table has some 400,000 distinct CDR3 sequences, approximately 20% seen once. The sequenced sample was blood, either unsorted or a sorted T cell fraction (not recorded which). This receptor was obtained from a male donor with ankylosing spondylitis. This chain connects TRBV29-1 to TRBJ2-2; TRBD1 is a possible D gene (5 bases). The CDR3 loop reads CSATDTGELFF. The CDR3 bases are TGCAGCGCGACAGACACCGGGGAGCTGTTTTTT.